The source of this T cell receptor beta chain is a study of cytomegalovirus exposure and HLA in healthy donors. Vbeta (60) and Jbeta (13) primers were used in the PCR. Measured with immunoSEQ multiplex PCR; TCRdb has only the in-frame clones, and not every one. The sample records about 160,000 clones, roughly 79% being singletons. In germline, CDR1 is SGHVS, CDR2 FNYEAQ. Trimming pared 5 bases from V and 6 bases from J, leaving 13 bases between. The CDR3 covers 13 residues. This clonotype originated in a woman aged 45-65 years in good health and CMV-seronegative. Sequenced material: PBMCs. V gene TRBV7-6 combines with J gene TRBJ1-1; TRBD1 might be the D (6 bases). DNA for the CDR3: TGTGCCAGCAGCCCCCCAGGGGCCCCTGAAGCTTTCTTT. Protein product: CASSPPGAPEAFF.